A selection of T cell receptor beta chains follows, all from one sample in a study of OX40 agonist ivuxolimab in advanced cancers. Repertoires were generated with immunoSEQ multiplex PCR, while TCRdb's copy carries only in-frame clones and drops some. Found here are some 50,000 clones, 80% to 90% of them singletons; the top ten hold more than 55%. Here the sequenced sample was CD4+ or CD8+ T cells sorted from blood, taken in a trial of the OX40 agonist ivuxolimab. These TCRs come from an adult with an advanced solid tumor such as melanoma, head and neck, liver or kidney cancer. Each CDR3 is given with its conserved first and last residue. Fields, in order: V gene, J gene, D gene, clone size, CDR3 DNA, CDR3 protein. The D gene is left open where the match is weak. Expanded clones are given a class, and other clones once, few, many or no size at all.

V gene: TRBV25-1; J gene: TRBJ2-7; D gene: TRBD1; clone size: NA; CDR3 DNA: TGTGCCAGCAGTTCGCACACGACAGGGGAGGAGCAGTACTTC; CDR3 protein: CASSSHTTGEEQYF
V gene: TRBV7-8; J gene: TRBJ2-2; D gene: NA; clone size: NA; CDR3 DNA: TGTGCCAGCAGCCCGCAGGGGGGCTTGGGCACCGGGGAGCTGTTTTTT; CDR3 protein: CASSPQGGLGTGELFF
V gene: TRBV7-3; J gene: TRBJ2-3; D gene: TRBD2; clone size: NA; CDR3 DNA: TGTGCCAGCAGCTTTAGCGGGGGGGCAGCAGATACGCAGTATTTT; CDR3 protein: CASSFSGGAADTQYF
V gene: TRBV7-7; J gene: TRBJ2-2; D gene: NA; clone size: NA; CDR3 DNA: TGTGCTAGCAGCTTTGGGGACCCTAGTAACCCCGGGGAGCTGTTTTTT; CDR3 protein: CASSFGDPSNPGELFF
V gene: TRBV5-5; J gene: TRBJ2-2; D gene: TRBD2; clone size: NA; CDR3 DNA: TGTGCCAGCAGTCTCGGGGGGAGAACCGGGGAGCTGTTTTTT; CDR3 protein: CASSLGGRTGELFF
V gene: TRBV29-1; J gene: TRBJ2-3; D gene: TRBD2; clone size: NA; CDR3 DNA: TGCAGCGTTCCCGGGACTAGCGGGAGAGGGGATACGCAGTATTTT; CDR3 protein: CSVPGTSGRGDTQYF
V gene: TRBV6-5; J gene: TRBJ2-1; D gene: NA; clone size: NA; CDR3 DNA: TGTGCCAGCAGTTACTCGAGAGTTCGTGAGCAGTTCTTC; CDR3 protein: CASSYSRVREQFF
V gene: TRBV29-1; J gene: TRBJ2-1; D gene: TRBD1; clone size: NA; CDR3 DNA: TGCAGCGTTGAAGATAACGGACAGGGGGATGAGCAGTTCTTC; CDR3 protein: CSVEDNGQGDEQFF
V gene: TRBV18; J gene: TRBJ2-7; D gene: NA; clone size: NA; CDR3 DNA: TGTGCCAGCTCCACGGGGCCGGGACAAACCTACGAGCAGTACTTC; CDR3 protein: CASSTGPGQTYEQYF
V gene: TRBV25-1; J gene: TRBJ2-1; D gene: TRBD1; clone size: few; CDR3 DNA: TGTGCCAGCAGTGGGGGACAGGGGGCCTACAATGAGCAGTTCTTC; CDR3 protein: CASSGGQGAYNEQFF
V gene: TRBV5-1; J gene: TRBJ2-2; D gene: NA; clone size: few; CDR3 DNA: TGCGCCAGCAGCTTGGCAGGGAGCCCGAACACCGGGGAGCTGTTTTTT; CDR3 protein: CASSLAGSPNTGELFF
V gene: TRBV19; J gene: TRBJ2-7; D gene: NA; clone size: NA; CDR3 DNA: TGTGCCAGTAGTATGAGGGGAGACTACGAGCAGTACTTC; CDR3 protein: CASSMRGDYEQYF
V gene: TRBV10-3; J gene: TRBJ2-7; D gene: NA; clone size: NA; CDR3 DNA: TGTGCCATCAGTGAGTGGGGGGCCCACGAGCAGTACTTC; CDR3 protein: CAISEWGAHEQYF
V gene: TRBV27; J gene: TRBJ2-3; D gene: TRBD1; clone size: NA; CDR3 DNA: TGTGCCAGCAGTTTATCGCACGACAGGGACACGCAGTATTTT; CDR3 protein: CASSLSHDRDTQYF
V gene: TRBV10-3; J gene: TRBJ2-7; D gene: TRBD2; clone size: NA; CDR3 DNA: TGTGCCATCAGCAAGACTAGCGGGTCCCACGAGCAGTACTTC; CDR3 protein: CAISKTSGSHEQYF
V gene: TRBV5-1; J gene: TRBJ1-2; D gene: TRBD1; clone size: NA; CDR3 DNA: TGCGCCAGCAGCTGGACAGGGATGGACTATGGCTACACCTTC; CDR3 protein: CASSWTGMDYGYTF
V gene: TRBV7-6; J gene: TRBJ2-7; D gene: TRBD1; clone size: NA; CDR3 DNA: TGTGCCAGCAGCCATGCTGGGACAGGAACCTACGAGCAGTACTTC; CDR3 protein: CASSHAGTGTYEQYF
V gene: TRBV7-3; J gene: TRBJ2-3; D gene: NA; clone size: NA; CDR3 DNA: TGTGCCAGCAGCTTAAGTGGTCAGGTCTCCACAGATACGCAGTATTTT; CDR3 protein: CASSLSGQVSTDTQYF
V gene: TRBV7-9; J gene: TRBJ1-1; D gene: TRBD1; clone size: once; CDR3 DNA: TGTGCCAGCAGCGCACCCGGGACAGGGGTAACTGAAGCTTTCTTT; CDR3 protein: CASSAPGTGVTEAFF
V gene: TRBV11-2; J gene: TRBJ2-5; D gene: NA; clone size: NA; CDR3 DNA: TGTGCCAGCAGCTTCCGGGACTTCCAAGAGACCCAGTACTTC; CDR3 protein: CASSFRDFQETQYF
V gene: TRBV19; J gene: TRBJ1-3; D gene: NA; clone size: once; CDR3 DNA: TGTGCCAGTAGTCAACGACAGAGGGGCACCATATATTTT; CDR3 protein: CASSQRQRGTIYF
V gene: TRBV2; J gene: TRBJ2-1; D gene: NA; clone size: few; CDR3 DNA: TGTGCCAGCAGTCGCGGACAGCTGAGCTCCTACAATGAGCAGTTCTTC; CDR3 protein: CASSRGQLSSYNEQFF
V gene: TRBV5-1; J gene: TRBJ2-7; D gene: TRBD2; clone size: NA; CDR3 DNA: TGCGCCAGCAGCTCTGGGACTAGCGGGGTCTACGAGCAGTACTTC; CDR3 protein: CASSSGTSGVYEQYF
V gene: TRBV4-3; J gene: TRBJ2-2; D gene: NA; clone size: NA; CDR3 DNA: TGCGCCAGCAGCCCCGCGTCGTCCACCGGGGAGCTGTTTTTT; CDR3 protein: CASSPASSTGELFF
V gene: TRBV7-2; J gene: TRBJ1-1; D gene: NA; clone size: NA; CDR3 DNA: TGTGCCAGCAGCTTAGTCGCTGAAGCTTTCTTT; CDR3 protein: CASSLVAEAFF
V gene: TRBV5-1; J gene: TRBJ2-5; D gene: NA; clone size: NA; CDR3 DNA: TGCGCCAGCAGCTTGGGAGGAGGGGAGACCCAGTACTTC; CDR3 protein: CASSLGGGETQYF
V gene: TRBV19; J gene: TRBJ2-3; D gene: NA; clone size: NA; CDR3 DNA: TGTGCCAGTAGTCCCGGGACGGGACCCACAGATACGCAGTATTTT; CDR3 protein: CASSPGTGPTDTQYF
V gene: TRBV21-1; J gene: TRBJ1-5; D gene: NA; clone size: NA; CDR3 DNA: TGTGCCAGCAGCAAGGAACGGGAGGAAATGGATCAGCCCCAGCATTTT; CDR3 protein: CASSKEREEMDQPQHF
V gene: TRBV18; J gene: TRBJ2-3; D gene: NA; clone size: once; CDR3 DNA: TGTGCCAGCTCACCACCAGGGCCCGATACGCAGTATTTT; CDR3 protein: CASSPPGPDTQYF
V gene: TRBV19; J gene: TRBJ1-4; D gene: TRBD1; clone size: NA; CDR3 DNA: TGTGCCAGTAGTGCCTGGGACAGTAATGAAAAACTGTTTTTT; CDR3 protein: CASSAWDSNEKLFF
V gene: TRBV4-3; J gene: TRBJ2-7; D gene: NA; clone size: once; CDR3 DNA: TGCGCCAGCAGCCAAGTTCAGGGAACCTACGAGCAGTACTTC; CDR3 protein: CASSQVQGTYEQYF
V gene: TRBV5-1; J gene: TRBJ2-5; D gene: TRBD2; clone size: NA; CDR3 DNA: TGCGCCAGCAGCTCCCGGACTAGCCGCCAAGAGACCCAGTACTTC; CDR3 protein: CASSSRTSRQETQYF
V gene: TRBV4-1; J gene: TRBJ1-4; D gene: NA; clone size: NA; CDR3 DNA: TGCGCCAGCAGCCGAGGACGGGACAAATCTAATGAAAAACTGTTTTTT; CDR3 protein: CASSRGRDKSNEKLFF
V gene: TRBV28; J gene: TRBJ1-2; D gene: NA; clone size: few; CDR3 DNA: TGTGCCAGCAGTCCCCCTGGAGGGTTCTATGGCTACACCTTC; CDR3 protein: CASSPPGGFYGYTF
V gene: TRBV5-8; J gene: TRBJ2-7; D gene: NA; clone size: NA; CDR3 DNA: TGTGCCAGCAGCTTTAATCCGGGCTTAGGCAGCGAGCAGTACTTC; CDR3 protein: CASSFNPGLGSEQYF
V gene: TRBV5-6; J gene: TRBJ2-7; D gene: NA; clone size: NA; CDR3 DNA: TGTGCCAGCAGTCCGAGCCTGCGCACACGGGACGAGCAGTACTTC; CDR3 protein: CASSPSLRTRDEQYF
V gene: TRBV19; J gene: TRBJ1-3; D gene: NA; clone size: NA; CDR3 DNA: TGTGCCAGCGCTTTTATAACTTCTGGAAACACCATATATTTT; CDR3 protein: CASAFITSGNTIYF
V gene: TRBV5-1; J gene: TRBJ2-3; D gene: TRBD1; clone size: NA; CDR3 DNA: TGCGCCAGCAGCTTCACAGGGGGTGGCACAGATACGCAGTATTTT; CDR3 protein: CASSFTGGGTDTQYF
V gene: TRBV11-2; J gene: TRBJ2-1; D gene: TRBD1; clone size: NA; CDR3 DNA: TGTGCCAGCCTTGGGGACAGGGCCGGTCCCTACAATGAGCAGTTCTTC; CDR3 protein: CASLGDRAGPYNEQFF
V gene: TRBV27; J gene: TRBJ1-2; D gene: NA; clone size: NA; CDR3 DNA: TGTGCCAGCAGTTTATCTAGGGGGTCCGGCTACACCTTC; CDR3 protein: CASSLSRGSGYTF
V gene: TRBV2; J gene: TRBJ2-2; D gene: TRBD1; clone size: NA; CDR3 DNA: TGTGCCAGCAGTGAATTGACAGGGTCCACCGGGGAGCTGTTTTTT; CDR3 protein: CASSELTGSTGELFF
V gene: TRBV9; J gene: TRBJ2-2; D gene: NA; clone size: NA; CDR3 DNA: TGTGCCAGCAGCGTAGAAGTGGGCGGTACAGGGATGGCCGGGGAGCTGTTTTTT; CDR3 protein: CASSVEVGGTGMAGELFF
V gene: TRBV5-6; J gene: TRBJ1-4; D gene: TRBD1; clone size: NA; CDR3 DNA: TGTGCCAGCACCCCGAGGAGGGGGCACGGTGAAAAACTGTTTTTT; CDR3 protein: CASTPRRGHGEKLFF
V gene: TRBV18; J gene: TRBJ1-4; D gene: NA; clone size: NA; CDR3 DNA: TGTGCCAGCTCACCATCAACGGACGTTTCAGAAAAACTGTTTTTT; CDR3 protein: CASSPSTDVSEKLFF
V gene: TRBV7-9; J gene: TRBJ2-3; D gene: NA; clone size: NA; CDR3 DNA: TGTGCCAGCAGCTTAGGCCAAAGCACAGATACGCAGTATTTT; CDR3 protein: CASSLGQSTDTQYF
V gene: TRBV2; J gene: TRBJ2-2; D gene: NA; clone size: NA; CDR3 DNA: TGTGCCAGCAGGAAGGGGGGGAACACCGGGGAGCTGTTTTTT; CDR3 protein: CASRKGGNTGELFF
V gene: TRBV18; J gene: TRBJ2-7; D gene: TRBD2; clone size: NA; CDR3 DNA: TGTGCCAGCTCTGTCCTAGCGGGGGACGAGCAGTACTTC; CDR3 protein: CASSVLAGDEQYF
V gene: TRBV4-2; J gene: TRBJ2-2; D gene: TRBD1; clone size: few; CDR3 DNA: TGTGCCAGCAGCCAAGGTTCCCAGGGGGTAGTTGGCGGGGAGCTGTTTTTT; CDR3 protein: CASSQGSQGVVGGELFF
V gene: TRBV19; J gene: TRBJ2-3; D gene: TRBD1; clone size: NA; CDR3 DNA: TGTGCCAGTAGTATACGGACAGGGCAGGGCACAGATACGCAGTATTTT; CDR3 protein: CASSIRTGQGTDTQYF
V gene: TRBV21-1; J gene: TRBJ2-7; D gene: NA; clone size: NA; CDR3 DNA: TGTGCCAGCATAGGCAGGGGGCCTTTCGAGCAGTACTTC; CDR3 protein: CASIGRGPFEQYF